The subject of this entry is one T cell receptor (beta chain). What it recognizes is unknown. The J segment lost 2 bases and the V segment lost 10 bases, leaving 9 bases of the junction unmatched. In germline, CDR1 is MNHEY, CDR2 SVGAGI. The CDR3 has 14 amino acids. Expressed TCRB transcripts were sequenced because the isolated RNA had all been reverse transcribed beforehand. Libraries were prepared by immunoSEQ multiplex PCR; TCRdb keeps only in-frame clonotypes and omits some of them. This sample carries under 250,000 clones, 11% to 15% of them seen once, and the ten largest clones take roughly 0.024%. This record comes from a study of beta chain features in type 1 diabetes. Study-wide points: Whether TCRB rearrangement is influenced by HLA type went unresolved here.

This sequence originates from a woman in her forties in good health. V is TRBV6-5 and J is TRBJ2-7; the match to TRBD1 covers 9 bases. Sequencing input: naive CD4+ T cells from blood. CDR3 sequence (DNA): TGTGCCACACAGTCGGGACAGGGTCCCTACGAGCAGTACTTC. Its translation is CATQSGQGPYEQYF.